The next 7 T cell receptor beta chains were all read from a single sample in a study of blood T cell repertoires in COVID-19 (dated by TCRdb to 2020 to 2021). The method was the immunoSEQ multiplex PCR assay. TCRdb stores this immuneACCESS table with in-frame sequences only. Part of the clones is absent; in the studies checked, under half of the shortfall reflects unresolved V genes, and no reason is known for the rest. Here the sample has approximately 61,000 clones; around 88% occur a single time. The ten largest clonotypes hold less than 20% of the sample. The sample taken for sequencing was peripheral blood. Receptors were obtained from a woman aged 80 or older with active COVID-19.

The J gene is TRBJ1-3, the V gene TRBV9; possibly TRBD1 for D (5 bases). The CDR3 runs 15 residues. V was clipped by 1 base and J by 4 bases, with 12 bases between them. Germline V gene data show CDR1 as SGDLS and CDR2 as YYNGEE. CDR3 nucleotides: TGTGCCAGCAGCGTACGGGGACTAACGGGAAACACCATATATTTT. Residues: CASSVRGLTGNTIYF.

CDR3: CASSLFPGQNYGYTF. The CDR3 region has the DNA TGTGCCAGCAGTTTATTTCCCGGACAGAACTATGGCTACACCTTC. The chain couples TRBV28 to TRBJ1-2; TRBD1 might be the D (6 bases). Germline assignment: CDR1 MDHEN and CDR2 SYDVKM. The CDR3 has 15 residues. The germline V and J ends were trimmed by 1 base and 2 bases, with 11 bases remaining between them.

V and J are TRBV9 and TRBJ2-3; 7 nucleotides agree with TRBD2. The CDR3 has 15 amino acids. CDR1 is SGDLS and CDR2 is YYNGEE in the germline V gene. Trimming took 0 bases from V and 2 from J; bases not matched to a gene: 3. As DNA, the CDR3 is TGTGCCAGCAGCGTAGTGGGACTATCCACAGATACGCAGTATTTT. Amino acids: CASSVVGLSTDTQYF.

This clone came up a few times. V is TRBV5-1 and J is TRBJ2-7, with 15 bases aligning to TRBD2. This CDR3 contains 16 residues. Trimming cost V 4 bases and J 4 bases; bases outside gene matches: 6. Germline V gene lookup returns CDR1 SGHRS and CDR2 YFSETQ. In nucleotides, the CDR3 is TGCGCCAGCAGCAACGGACTAGCGGGGGGGCGTTACGAGCAGTACTTC. Amino acid sequence: CASSNGLAGGRYEQYF. Filled out from reference TRBV5-1 and TRBJ2-7, the complete variable domain reads KAGVTQTPRYLIKTRGQQVTLSCSPISGHRSVSWYQQTPGQGLQFLFEYFSETQRNKGNFPGRFSGRQFSNSRSEMNVSTLELGDSALYLCASSNGLAGGRYEQYFGPGTRLTVT.

The rearrangement uses TRBV5-6 and TRBJ2-3; possible D gene TRBD1, 6 bases. V was shortened by 0 bases and J by 0 bases, with 17 bases between the two germline ends. This CDR3 region has 18 residues. Germline V gives CDR1 SGHDT, CDR2 YYEEEE. CDR3 bases: TGTGCCAGCAGCTTGGAAGGTCAGGGGTATTATAGCACAGATACGCAGTATTTT. This codes for CASSLEGQGYYSTDTQYF.

This chain joins TRBV28 and TRBJ2-5; 7 positions match TRBD1. The CDR3 loop spans 13 amino acids. The junction had 6 bases not matched to a gene; V was cut back by 6 bases and J by 5 bases. Germline-derived CDR1 and CDR2 are MDHEN and SYDVKM. CDR3 sequence (DNA): TGTGCCAGCAGGAGACAGGGTCCTGAGACCCAGTACTTC. This gives the protein CASRRQGPETQYF.

The rearrangement uses TRBV10-3 and TRBJ2-1; TRBD2 matches 11 bases. Germline-derived CDR1 and CDR2 are ENHRY and SYGVKD. Trimming removed 3 bases from V and 5 bases from J; junction bases left unmatched: 6. The CDR3 extends over 16 amino acids. CDR3 sequence: CAISDNGLAGDNEQFF. The CDR3 region has the DNA TGTGCCATCAGTGATAACGGACTAGCGGGTGACAATGAGCAGTTCTTC.